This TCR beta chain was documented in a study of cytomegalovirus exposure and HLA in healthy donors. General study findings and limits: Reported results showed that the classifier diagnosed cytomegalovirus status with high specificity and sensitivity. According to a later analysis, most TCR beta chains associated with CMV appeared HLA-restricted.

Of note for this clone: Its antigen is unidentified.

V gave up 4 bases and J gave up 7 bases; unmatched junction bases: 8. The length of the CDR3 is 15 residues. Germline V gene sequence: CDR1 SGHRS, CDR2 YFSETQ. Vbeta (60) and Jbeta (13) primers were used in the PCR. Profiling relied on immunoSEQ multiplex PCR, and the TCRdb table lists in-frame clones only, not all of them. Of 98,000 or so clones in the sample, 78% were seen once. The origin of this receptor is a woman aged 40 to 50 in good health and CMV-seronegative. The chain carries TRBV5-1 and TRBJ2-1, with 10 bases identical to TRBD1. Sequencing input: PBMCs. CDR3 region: CASSPGQGVWNEQFF. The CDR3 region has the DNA TGCGCCAGCAGCCCCGGACAGGGGGTTTGGAATGAGCAGTTCTTC.